The present entry profiles one T cell receptor (beta chain) with its context. Per the authors' pipeline: Reference gene primer amplification gave nucleated cell count estimates. Sequencing was performed with immunoSEQ multiplex PCR; in TCRdb, only in-frame clones are kept and a portion is missing. The V and J calls and the clone size are those of that table, but D and trimming were determined from the DNA. The top ten hold approximately 15% of the sample, which has tens of thousands of clones, about 89% seen once. The sample comes from a study of blood T cell repertoires in COVID-19. In the study overall: Samples taken during acute and convalescent COVID-19 were collected in the United States, Italy and Spain. T cells, B-cell-depleted T cells, or PBMCs provided the cDNA or gDNA that served as material.

Germline V gene data show CDR1 as MNHEY and CDR2 as SMNVEV (reference sequence). Losses at the gene ends were 4 bases for V and 9 bases for J; bases not matched to a gene: 18. The CDR3 loop spans 17 amino acids. The sequence derives from a man aged 65 to 85 with active or convalescent COVID-19. The chain recombines TRBV27 with TRBJ2-7; 10 nucleotides align to TRBD1. Sequencing used peripheral blood. CDR3 DNA sequence: TGTGCCAGCAGTTCCCAAACCCCCGGACAGGGGGTAACGGGGCAGTACTTC. It encodes CASSSQTPGQGVTGQYF.